The rows below give T cell receptor beta chains drawn from one sample of a study of CD8+ T cells in alopecia areata. The assay was immunoSEQ multiplex PCR, and TCRdb's table has in-frame clones only and misses some. The table has 250,000 to 300,000 clones, nearly 60% seen once. The sequenced sample was CD4+ T cells sorted from blood, obtained at week 24, from a patient treated with tofacitinib. The receptors come from a human donor with alopecia areata. The CDR3 runs from the conserved cysteine through the conserved F or W. D genes are given only for firm matches. Clone size, where shown, is once, few, many, or a class for clones that have expanded.

NA | NA | TRBJ1-1 | TRBV29-1 | 11 | CSVVGGTEAFF | TGCAGCGTTGTGGGGGGGACTGAAGCTTTCTTT
NA | NA | TRBJ2-3 | TRBV4-2 | 12 | CASSPATDTQYF | TGTGCCAGCAGCCCGGCAACAGATACGCAGTATTTT
TRBD2 | few | TRBJ2-1 | TRBV30 | 12 | CALAGGREEQFF | TGTGCCCTAGCGGGGGGGCGAGAGGAGCAGTTCTTC
NA | NA | TRBJ2-5 | TRBV5-1 | 14 | CASSLEASVETQYF | TGCGCCAGCAGCTTGGAGGCTAGCGTTGAGACCCAGTACTTC
NA | few | TRBJ2-1 | TRBV29-1 | 16 | CSGVGGPGQNYNEQFF | TGCAGCGGTGTGGGGGGACCGGGACAAAACTACAATGAGCAGTTCTTC
NA | NA | TRBJ1-2 | TRBV30 | 11 | CAWAGNYGYTF | TGTGCCTGGGCAGGGAACTATGGCTACACCTTC
TRBD2 | NA | TRBJ2-5 | TRBV11-2 | 13 | CASTSPGKETQYF | TGTGCGTCGACTAGCCCCGGGAAAGAGACCCAGTACTTC
NA | NA | TRBJ2-1 | TRBV5-1 | 15 | CASSLAQGSHNEQFF | TGCGCCAGCAGCTTGGCCCAGGGGTCCCACAATGAGCAGTTCTTC
NA | NA | TRBJ2-5 | TRBV6-6 | 12 | CASRSGQETQYF | TGTGCCAGCAGATCTGGCCAGGAGACCCAGTACTTC
NA | NA | TRBJ1-2 | TRBV5-1 | 12 | CASSGSNYGYTF | TGCGCCAGCAGCGGTTCAAACTATGGCTACACCTTC
NA | NA | TRBJ1-2 | TRBV25-1 | 12 | CASRRDPYGYTF | TGTGCCAGCAGGAGGGATCCCTATGGCTACACCTTC
NA | NA | TRBJ2-1 | TRBV19 | 13 | CASSIVGGVEQFF | TGTGCCAGTAGTATAGTAGGAGGAGTTGAGCAGTTCTTC
TRBD1 | NA | TRBJ2-7 | TRBV5-1 | 13 | CASSQKTGLGQYF | TGCGCCAGCAGCCAAAAGACAGGGCTCGGGCAGTACTTC
TRBD2 | few | TRBJ2-2 | TRBV29-1 | 16 | CSAQMTSGANTGELFF | TGCAGCGCCCAAATGACTAGCGGGGCGAACACCGGGGAGCTGTTTTTT
NA | NA | TRBJ1-4 | TRBV4-1 | 14 | CASSTLGAGKKLFF | TGCGCCAGCAGCACCCTGGGGGCGGGTAAAAAACTGTTTTTT
TRBD2 | NA | TRBJ2-1 | TRBV30 | 14 | CATKRGGPYNEQFF | TGTGCAACCAAGCGGGGGGGCCCCTACAATGAGCAGTTCTTC
TRBD1 | few | TRBJ2-7 | TRBV5-4 | 15 | CASSLGGLSSYEQYF | TGTGCCAGCAGCTTAGGGGGCTTGAGCTCCTACGAGCAGTACTTC
NA | NA | TRBJ1-1 | TRBV7-9 | 14 | CASSLERAATEAFF | TGTGCCAGCAGCTTAGAAAGGGCGGCAACTGAAGCTTTCTTT
TRBD2 | NA | TRBJ2-5 | TRBV30 | 15 | CAWTAGGGREETQYF | TGTGCCTGGACCGCCGGGGGGGGCCGGGAGGAGACCCAGTACTTC
TRBD1 | NA | TRBJ1-2 | TRBV29-1 | 13 | CSAQRQGNYGYTF | TGCAGCGCGCAACGACAGGGAAACTATGGCTACACCTTC
TRBD1 | NA | TRBJ2-6 | TRBV30 | 19 | CACHTGGLRWVSGANVLTF | TGTGCCTGTCATACAGGGGGCCTACGGTGGGTTTCTGGGGCCAACGTCCTGACTTTC